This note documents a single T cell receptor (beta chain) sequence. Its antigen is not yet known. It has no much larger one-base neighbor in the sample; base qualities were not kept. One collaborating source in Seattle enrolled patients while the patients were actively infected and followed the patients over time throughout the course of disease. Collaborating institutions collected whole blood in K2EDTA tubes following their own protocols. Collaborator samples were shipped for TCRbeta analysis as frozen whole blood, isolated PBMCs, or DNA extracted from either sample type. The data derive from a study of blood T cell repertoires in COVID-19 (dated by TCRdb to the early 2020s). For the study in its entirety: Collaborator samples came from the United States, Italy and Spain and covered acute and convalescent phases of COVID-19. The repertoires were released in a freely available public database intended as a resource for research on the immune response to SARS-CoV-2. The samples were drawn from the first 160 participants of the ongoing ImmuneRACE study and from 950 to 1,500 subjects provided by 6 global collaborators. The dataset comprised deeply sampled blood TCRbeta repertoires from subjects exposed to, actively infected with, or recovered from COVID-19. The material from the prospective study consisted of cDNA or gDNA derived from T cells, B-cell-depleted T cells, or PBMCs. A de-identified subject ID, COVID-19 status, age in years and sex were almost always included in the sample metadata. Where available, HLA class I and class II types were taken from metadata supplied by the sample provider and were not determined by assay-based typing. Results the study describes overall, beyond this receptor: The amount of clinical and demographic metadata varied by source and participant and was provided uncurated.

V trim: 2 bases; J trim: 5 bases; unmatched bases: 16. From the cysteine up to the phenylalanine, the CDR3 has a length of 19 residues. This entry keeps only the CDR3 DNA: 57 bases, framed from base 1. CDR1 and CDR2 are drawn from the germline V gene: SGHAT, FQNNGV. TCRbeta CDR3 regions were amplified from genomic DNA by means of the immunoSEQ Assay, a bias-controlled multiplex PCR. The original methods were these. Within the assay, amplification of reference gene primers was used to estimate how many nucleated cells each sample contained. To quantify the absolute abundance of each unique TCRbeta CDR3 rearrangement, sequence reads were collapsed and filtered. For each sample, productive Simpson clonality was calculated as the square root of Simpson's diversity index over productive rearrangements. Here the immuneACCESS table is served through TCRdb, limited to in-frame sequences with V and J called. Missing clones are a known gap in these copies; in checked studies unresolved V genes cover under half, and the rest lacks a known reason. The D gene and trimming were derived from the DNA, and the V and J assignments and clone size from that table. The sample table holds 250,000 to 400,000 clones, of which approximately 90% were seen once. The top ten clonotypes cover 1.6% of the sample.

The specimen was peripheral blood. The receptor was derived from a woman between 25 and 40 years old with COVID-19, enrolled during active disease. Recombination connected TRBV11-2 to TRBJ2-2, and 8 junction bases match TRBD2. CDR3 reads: CASSLTPGRSGSLTGELFF. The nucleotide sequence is TGTGCCAGCAGCTTAACTCCGGGGAGAAGCGGGAGCTTAACCGGGGAGCTGTTTTTT.